The 23 T cell receptor beta chains below all came from one sample that was sequenced in a study of OX40 agonist ivuxolimab in advanced cancers. The protocol was immunoSEQ multiplex PCR, while the TCRdb copy is restricted to in-frame clones and leaves out a portion. The table records about 91,000 clones, about 87% of them present only once. This specimen was CD4+ or CD8+ T cells sorted from blood, taken in a trial of the OX40 agonist ivuxolimab. The receptors shown here come from an adult with an advanced solid tumor such as melanoma, head and neck, liver or kidney cancer.

The CDR3 region is CASRSWGDTDTQYF. CDR3 in DNA: TGTGCCAGCCGCTCCTGGGGCGACACAGATACGCAGTATTTT. This sequence joins TRBV27 and TRBJ2-3, with D possibly being TRBD1 (5 bases). The CDR3 length is 14 residues. The germline V gene has CDR1 MNHEY and CDR2 SMNVEV (reference sequence). V was shortened by 8 bases and J by 2 bases, with 14 bases between the two germline ends.

This clone has only one observation. The genes are TRBV6-1 and TRBJ2-2; the D is unclear. The V and J ends lost 6 bases and 5 bases respectively, with 7 bases between them. Germline V gene data show CDR1 as MNHNS and CDR2 as SASEGT. This CDR3 spans 12 amino acids. The CDR3 region has the DNA TGTGCCAGCAGGGAACTTACCGGGGAGCTGTTTTTT. Residues: CASRELTGELFF.

J is TRBJ2-7 and V is TRBV5-1; D possibly corresponds to TRBD1 (5 bases). The CDR3 loop spans 13 amino acids. The ends were cut back, 0 bases at V and 3 bases at J, with 7 bases in the middle. CDR1 SGHRS and CDR2 YFSETQ come from the germline V gene. DNA of the CDR3: TGCGCCAGCAGCTTGGTCCAGGGCTACGAGCAGTACTTC. It yields the protein CASSLVQGYEQYF.

V and J are TRBV7-9 and TRBJ2-6, with D possibly being TRBD2 (6 bases). Per the germline V gene, CDR1 is SEHNR and CDR2 is FQNEAQ (reference sequence). The CDR3 spans 17 residues. With 0 bases removed from V and 1 base from J, the gap between germline ends came to 10 bases. CDR3 nucleotide sequence: TGTGCCAGCAGCTTAGCGGGAGGCCCGTCTGGGGCCAACGTCCTGACTTTC. Encoded protein: CASSLAGGPSGANVLTF.

The chain links TRBV6-5 to TRBJ1-3; D may be TRBD1 (5 bases). Germline CDR1 and CDR2: MNHEY and SVGAGI. Trimming left V 2 bases short and J 4 bases short, with 9 bases between. This CDR3 is 14 amino acids long. The CDR3 reads CASSYRGAGNTIYF. The CDR3 DNA sequence: TGTGCCAGCAGTTACAGGGGCGCGGGAAACACCATATATTTT.

V usage is TRBV28 and J usage is TRBJ1-1; D not certain. Germline V gene data show CDR1 as MDHEN and CDR2 as SYDVKM. The germline V and J ends were trimmed by 5 bases and 4 bases, with 14 bases remaining between them. This CDR3 is 14 amino acids long. The CDR3 nucleotides read TGTGCCAGCAGTCCTCGCCCTGGCAGCACTGAAGCTTTCTTT. This sequence encodes CASSPRPGSTEAFF.

This chain joins TRBV27 and TRBJ2-1, with 8 bases that match TRBD2. V shed 5 bases and J 3 bases; nucleotides not matched to a gene: 9. Germline lookup yields CDR1 MNHEY and CDR2 SMNVEV (reference sequence). The length of the CDR3 is 16 residues. The CDR3 region has the DNA TGTGCCAGCAGTCGGACGGGAGGGGTGTTCTACAATGAGCAGTTCTTC. Amino acids: CASSRTGGVFYNEQFF.

This rearrangement joins TRBV19 to TRBJ1-5; no clear D gene. The CDR3 length is 15 residues. Trimming left V 0 bases short and J 0 bases short, with 6 bases between. Per the germline V gene, CDR1 is LNHDA and CDR2 is SQIVND (reference sequence). The CDR3 here is CASSIDQYSNQPQHF. CDR3 DNA sequence: TGTGCCAGTAGTATAGATCAGTATAGCAATCAGCCCCAGCATTTT.

V and J are TRBV6-5 and TRBJ1-2, with D unresolved. Germline-derived CDR1 and CDR2 are MNHEY and SVGAGI. The CDR3 is 14 amino acids. The V and J ends lost 2 bases and 4 bases respectively, with 11 bases between them. The CDR3 nucleotides are TGTGCCAGCAGTTACGGGAGGGAGGGCTATGGCTACACCTTC. Protein: CASSYGREGYGYTF.

Only one count was recorded for this clone. The V and J genes are TRBV29-1 and TRBJ2-1; tentatively, D is TRBD2 (5 bases). With 6 bases removed from V and 10 bases from J, the gap between germline ends came to 16 bases. This CDR3 comprises 12 residues. The germline CDR1 and CDR2 sequences are SQVTM and ANQGSEA. This CDR3 reads CSVPNYRGEQFF. In nucleotides, the CDR3 is TGCAGCGTGCCCAACTACCGCGGGGAGCAGTTCTTC.

The chain uses TRBV27 and TRBJ1-1; D is undetermined. V was cut by 2 bases and J by 4 bases, with 8 bases left in between. This CDR3 region has 13 residues. Looked up from germline, CDR1 is MNHEY and CDR2 is SMNVEV (reference sequence). CDR3 in amino acids: CASSLNSFTEAFF. CDR3 DNA: TGTGCCAGCAGTTTAAACAGTTTCACTGAAGCTTTCTTT.

The V gene is TRBV6-1, the J gene TRBJ2-2; a possible D gene is TRBD2 (6 bases). From germline, CDR1 is MNHNS and CDR2 SASEGT. This CDR3 spans 16 amino acids. Trimming took 2 bases from V and 5 from J, leaving 15 bases between them. Here the CDR3 DNA reads TGTGCCAGCAGTGAAAGTTTTCTAGCGAGAACCGGGGAGCTGTTTTTT. Its translation is CASSESFLARTGELFF.

The sample holds a few counts of this clone. V usage is TRBV6-1 and J usage is TRBJ2-7; D gene ambiguous. The germline gives CDR1 MNHNS, CDR2 SASEGT. V was cut by 3 bases and J by 2 bases, with 2 bases left in between. The CDR3 covers 11 residues. The CDR3 spells CASSEPYEQYV. CDR3 sequence (DNA): TGTGCCAGCAGTGAGCCCTACGAGCAGTACGTC.

The genes are TRBV28 and TRBJ2-5, with D unclear. The CDR3 contains 14 residues. V lost 2 bases and J lost 4, with 11 bases in between. CDR1 is MDHEN, CDR2 SYDVKM, per germline. For the CDR3, the DNA is TGTGCCAGCAGTTTACGAACAAGTCGAGAGACCCAGTACTTC. Protein: CASSLRTSRETQYF. The complete variable domain, with remaining parts taken from reference TRBV28 and TRBJ2-5, reads DVKVTQSSRYLVKRTGEKVFLECVQDMDHENMFWYRQDPGLGLRLIYFSYDVKMKEKGDIPEGYSVSREKKERFSLILESASTNQTSMYLCASSLRTSRETQYFGPGTRLLVL.

The chain has TRBV9 and TRBJ2-5; TRBD1 agrees at 8 bases. This CDR3 contains 15 residues. J lost 5 bases, V lost 1 base, and 7 bases had no gene match. The germline gives CDR1 SGDLS, CDR2 YYNGEE. The CDR3 sequence is CASSVTGTGGETQYF. The CDR3 coding sequence is TGTGCCAGCAGCGTAACTGGGACAGGCGGTGAGACCCAGTACTTC.

This clone has only a few counts. The chain combines TRBV7-9 with TRBJ1-1, with D uncertain. The V gene's germline CDR1 is SEHNR and CDR2 FQNEAQ (reference sequence). Trimming shortened V by 5 bases and J by 1 base, and 14 bases separated the two germline ends. The CDR3 loop spans 15 amino acids. The CDR3 region has the DNA TGTGCCAGCAGCCTTAAACGACGTTCGAACACTGAAGCTTTCTTT. Encoded protein: CASSLKRRSNTEAFF.

V gene TRBV7-9 combines with J gene TRBJ2-3, with 9 nucleotides matching TRBD1. The CDR3 loop spans 15 amino acids. Germline V CDR1 and CDR2: SEHNR, FQNEAQ (reference sequence). V shed 3 bases and J 4 bases; nucleotides not matched to a gene: 5. The DNA for the CDR3 is TGTGCCAGCAGCTTCGGGACAGGGAGTGCAGATACGCAGTATTTT. Its protein product is CASSFGTGSADTQYF.

The chain recombines TRBV5-1 with TRBJ2-5; 15 nucleotides align to TRBD2. This CDR3 contains 16 residues. The germline CDR1 and CDR2 sequences are SGHRS and YFSETQ. V lost 4 bases to trimming and J lost 3 bases; unmatched junction nucleotides: 4. The DNA for the CDR3 is TGCGCCAGCAGCGCGGGACTAGCGGGAGGAGAAGAGACCCAGTACTTC. Translating gives CASSAGLAGGEETQYF.

This clone was observed a few times. The J gene is TRBJ2-5, the V gene TRBV28, with D possibly TRBD2 on 7 matching bases. The CDR3 extends over 14 amino acids. Trimming took 11 bases from V and 4 from J, leaving 20 bases between them. Germline CDR1 MDHEN, CDR2 SYDVKM. For the CDR3, the DNA is TGTGCCGCCAGCGACCCAGGGGAGGGAGAGACCCAGTACTTC. Its translation: CAASDPGEGETQYF.

The rearrangement uses TRBV7-9 and TRBJ2-1, with 9 nucleotides matching TRBD1. The germline V gene has CDR1 SEHNR and CDR2 FQNEAQ (reference sequence). The CDR3 contains 14 residues. The junction had 6 bases not matched to a gene; V was cut back by 6 bases and J by 6 bases. The CDR3 protein is CASRLGQGSNEQFF. CDR3 bases: TGTGCCAGCAGATTGGGACAGGGAAGCAATGAGCAGTTCTTC.

V is TRBV30 and J is TRBJ2-7; D possibly uses TRBD1 or TRBD2 (6 bases each). V was cut by 0 bases and J by 3 bases, with 12 bases left in between. The CDR3 is 14 residues long. Germline V CDR1 and CDR2: GTSNPN, SVGIG (reference sequence). The DNA of the CDR3 is TGTGCCTGGAGTGTAGGCAGGGGAGGCTACGAGCAGTACTTC. This gives the protein CAWSVGRGGYEQYF. The whole variable domain, filled in from reference TRBV30 and TRBJ2-7, reads SQTIHQWPATLVQPVGSPLSLECTVEGTSNPNLYWYRQAAGRGLQLLFYSVGIGQISSEVPQNLSASRPQDRQFILSSKKLLLSDSGFYLCAWSVGRGGYEQYFGPGTRLTVT.

J is TRBJ2-1 and V is TRBV7-2, with a weak D call TRBD2 (6 bases). V was cut by 5 bases and J by 4 bases, with 18 bases left in between. The CDR3 is 16 residues long. The V gene's germline CDR1 is SGHTA and CDR2 FQGNSA. The CDR3 protein is CASSLRGLGPYNEQFF. The CDR3 DNA reads as TGTGCCAGCAGCCTGCGGGGCTTGGGGCCTTACAATGAGCAGTTCTTC.

The CDR3 loop reads CASSLDSGRNEQFF. In DNA, the CDR3 is TGCGCCAGCAGCTTGGATAGCGGGAGAAATGAGCAGTTCTTC. The chain has TRBV5-1 and TRBJ2-1; 9 nucleotides line up with TRBD2. CDR1 and CDR2 from the germline V gene are SGHRS and YFSETQ. CDR3 length: 14 residues. Trimming at V came to 0 bases and at J to 7 bases, leaving 2 bases not matched to a gene.